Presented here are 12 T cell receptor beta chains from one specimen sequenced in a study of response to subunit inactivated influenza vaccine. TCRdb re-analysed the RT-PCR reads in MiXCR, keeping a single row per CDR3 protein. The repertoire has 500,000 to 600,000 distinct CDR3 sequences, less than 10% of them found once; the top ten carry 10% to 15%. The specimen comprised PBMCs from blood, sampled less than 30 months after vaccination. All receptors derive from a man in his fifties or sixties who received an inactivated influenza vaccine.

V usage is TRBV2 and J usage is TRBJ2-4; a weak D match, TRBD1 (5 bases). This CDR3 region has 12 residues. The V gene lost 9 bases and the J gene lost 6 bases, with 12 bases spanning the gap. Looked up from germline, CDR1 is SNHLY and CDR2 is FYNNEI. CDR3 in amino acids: CASQGNGNIQYF. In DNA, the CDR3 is TGTGCCAGTCAGGGAAATGGAAACATTCAGTACTTC.

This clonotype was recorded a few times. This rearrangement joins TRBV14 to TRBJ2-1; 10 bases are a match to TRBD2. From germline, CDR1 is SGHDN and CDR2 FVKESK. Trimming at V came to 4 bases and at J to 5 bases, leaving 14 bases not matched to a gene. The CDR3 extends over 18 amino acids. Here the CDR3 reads CASSLRSPGLAAHNEQFF. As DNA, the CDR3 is TGTGCCAGCAGCCTACGGTCCCCCGGACTAGCGGCCCACAATGAGCAGTTCTTC.

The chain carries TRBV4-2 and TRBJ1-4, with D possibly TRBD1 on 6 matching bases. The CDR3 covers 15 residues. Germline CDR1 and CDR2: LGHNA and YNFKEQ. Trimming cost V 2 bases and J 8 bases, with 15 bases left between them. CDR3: CASSQQQGSIEKLFF. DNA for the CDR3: TGTGCCAGCAGCCAACAACAGGGCTCAATCGAAAAACTGTTTTTT.

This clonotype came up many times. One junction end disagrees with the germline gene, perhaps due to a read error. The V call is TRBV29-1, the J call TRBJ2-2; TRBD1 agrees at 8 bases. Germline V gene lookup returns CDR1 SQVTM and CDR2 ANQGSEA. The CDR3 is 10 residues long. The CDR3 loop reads CSVLDRDLFF. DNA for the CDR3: TGCAGCGTCCTGGACAGGGACCTGTTTTTT.

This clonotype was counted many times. Here the CDR3 reads CASVIIGLASRNEQFF. In nucleotides, the CDR3 is TGTGCCAGCGTTATAATCGGACTAGCTTCCCGCAATGAGCAGTTCTTC. The V and J genes are TRBV2 and TRBJ2-1, with 8 bases fitting TRBD2. The CDR3 sequence is 16 residues long. Germline values: CDR1 SNHLY, CDR2 FYNNEI. Trimming took 8 bases from V and 6 from J; bases not matched to a gene: 15.

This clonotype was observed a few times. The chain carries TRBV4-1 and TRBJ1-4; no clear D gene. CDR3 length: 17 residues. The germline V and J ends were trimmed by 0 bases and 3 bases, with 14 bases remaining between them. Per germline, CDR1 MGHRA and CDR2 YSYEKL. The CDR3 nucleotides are TGCGCCAGCAGCCAAGAGGTGGCAGTTCGAGCTAATGAAAAACTGTTTTTT. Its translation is CASSQEVAVRANEKLFF.

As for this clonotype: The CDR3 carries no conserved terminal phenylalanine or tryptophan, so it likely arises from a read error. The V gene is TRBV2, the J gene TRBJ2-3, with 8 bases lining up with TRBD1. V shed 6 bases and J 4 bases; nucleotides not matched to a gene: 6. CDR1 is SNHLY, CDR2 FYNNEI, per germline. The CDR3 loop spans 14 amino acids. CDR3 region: CASSRTGSADTQYS. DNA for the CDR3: TGTGCCAGCAGCCGGACAGGGTCCGCAGATACGCAGTATTCT.

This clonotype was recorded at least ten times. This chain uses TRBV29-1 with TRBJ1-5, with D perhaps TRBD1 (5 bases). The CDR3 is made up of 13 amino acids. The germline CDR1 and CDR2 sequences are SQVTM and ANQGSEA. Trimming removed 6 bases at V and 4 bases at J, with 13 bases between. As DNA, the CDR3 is TGCAGCGTGGGGGGAAATCGAAATCAGCCCCAGCATTTT. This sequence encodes CSVGGNRNQPQHF. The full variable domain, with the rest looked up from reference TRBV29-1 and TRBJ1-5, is SAVISQKPSRDICQRGTSLTIQCQVDSQVTMMFWYRQQPGQSLTLIATANQGSEATYESGFVIDKFPISRPNLTFSTLTVSNMSPEDSSIYLCSVGGNRNQPQHFGDGTRLSIL.

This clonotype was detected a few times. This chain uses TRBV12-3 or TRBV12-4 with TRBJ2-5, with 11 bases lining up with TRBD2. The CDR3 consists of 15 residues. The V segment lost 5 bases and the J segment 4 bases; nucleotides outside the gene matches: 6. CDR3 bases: TGTGCCAGCAGTACCCTAGCGGGAGGCCCAGAGACCCAGTACTTC. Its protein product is CASSTLAGGPETQYF.

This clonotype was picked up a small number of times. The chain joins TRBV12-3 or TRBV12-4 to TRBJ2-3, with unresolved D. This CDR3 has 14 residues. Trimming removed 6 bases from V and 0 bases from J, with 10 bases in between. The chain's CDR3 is CASRWGTSTDTQYF. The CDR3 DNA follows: TGTGCCAGCAGGTGGGGAACGAGCACAGATACGCAGTATTTT.

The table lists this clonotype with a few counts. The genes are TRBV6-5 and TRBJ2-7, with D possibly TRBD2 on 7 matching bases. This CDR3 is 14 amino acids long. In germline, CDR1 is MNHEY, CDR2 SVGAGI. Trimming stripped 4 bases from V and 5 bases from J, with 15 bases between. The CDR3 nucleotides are TGTGCCAGCAGTTTGGTTCGGGGGGCACACGAGCAGTACTTC. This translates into CASSLVRGAHEQYF.

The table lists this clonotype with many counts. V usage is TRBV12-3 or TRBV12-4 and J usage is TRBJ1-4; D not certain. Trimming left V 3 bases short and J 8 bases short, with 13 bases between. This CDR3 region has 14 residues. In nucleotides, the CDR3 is TGTGCCAGCAGTTTTAGCCAGGCCCGAGAAAAACTGTTTTTT. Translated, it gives CASSFSQAREKLFF.